This TCR beta chain was recovered during a study of T cells in Graves' hyperthyroidism and ophthalmopathy. Whole-study findings and limits: A 13 V-J signature model discriminated ophthalmopathy versus stable hyperthyroidism. The majority of expanded thyroid clonotypes above 0.001 also appeared in blood.

This clonotype was counted between two and nine times. Its antigen is still unknown. Per germline, CDR1 MNHEY and CDR2 SVGAGI. The CDR3 has 12 residues. V gave up 8 bases and J gave up 7 bases, with 12 bases separating them. Amplification of TCR beta CDR3 regions was performed using RNA transcripts as template. HTBI primers were employed in a first-round RT-PCR of the TCR CDR3. One entry per CDR3 protein, called by TCRdb with MiXCR from the multiplex PCR reads. Counted here are more than 550,000 distinct CDR3 sequences, less than 45% occurring once; the ten biggest clones make up approximately 6.8%. Uncontrolled infection, other autoimmune disease, pregnancy or lactation disqualified patients from enrolment.

This sequence originates from an adult man with Graves' disease, either hyperthyroidism or ophthalmopathy (not recorded which). The J gene is TRBJ1-5, the V gene TRBV6-5; D remains unclear. Sequences were obtained from peripheral blood or thyroid tissue (not recorded which). The CDR3 region has the DNA TGTGCCAGCGGGTCTCCAAACCAGCCCCAGCATTTT. It yields the protein CASGSPNQPQHF.